These 24 T cell receptor beta chains were sequenced from one sample in a study of regulatory T cells in long-lasting Graves disease. Combining iRepertoire HTBI primers with Arm-PCR of CDR3 regions, the authors built TCR beta libraries. TCRdb processed the multiplex PCR reads anew with MiXCR; each CDR3 protein has one entry. The sample includes hundreds of thousands of distinct CDR3 sequences, roughly 17% of them seen just once. Regarding time point: newly diagnosed GD, antithyroid drugs for less than 3 months. PBMCs provided the RNA from which the TCR library was made. These same data were also listed under a study on T cells in Graves' hyperthyroidism and ophthalmopathy.

Source: peripheral blood mononuclear cells (PBMCs), taken at new diagnosis, from a patient treated with antithyroid drugs. Source of these receptors: a woman aged 30 to 39 with Graves disease.

This clonotype has at least ten counts. The rearrangement joins TRBV30 to TRBJ2-2; D is uncertain. Trimming removed 0 bases at V and 4 bases at J, with 0 bases between. The CDR3 is 11 amino acids. Germline lookup yields CDR1 GTSNPN and CDR2 SVGIG (reference sequence). CDR3 coding DNA: TGTGCCTGGAGTGTCACCGGGGAGCTGTTTTTT. Encoded protein: CAWSVTGELFF.

In its sample, this clonotype was seen many times. The chain links TRBV2 to TRBJ2-5; D remains unclear. The CDR3 is made up of 12 amino acids. V lost 8 bases, J lost 1 base, and 8 bases lay in between. Germline CDR1 and CDR2: SNHLY and FYNNEI. DNA of the CDR3: TGTGCCAGCCGCCAACTCCAAGAGACCCAGTACTTC. Translation gives CASRQLQETQYF.

The table lists this clonotype with a few counts. This chain uses TRBV11-3 with TRBJ2-1; 9 bases are a match to TRBD2. Germline V CDR1 and CDR2: SGHNT, YENEEA. V shed 4 bases, J shed 4 bases, and the junction held 8 bases outside the gene matches. The CDR3 has 16 amino acids. The CDR3 protein is CASSSSSGRRYNEQFF. CDR3 nucleotides: TGTGCCAGCAGCTCCAGTAGCGGGAGACGATACAATGAGCAGTTCTTC.

To note about this clonotype: This probably arose from a read error, given a far larger clone one base away. Here the CDR3 omits its conserved ending phenylalanine or tryptophan, so a read error is the likely source. The chain is built from TRBV3-1 and TRBJ2-5; no firm D call. The ends were cut back, 3 bases at V and 5 bases at J, with 7 bases in the middle. The CDR3 covers 12 residues. Germline V gives CDR1 LGHDT, CDR2 YNNKEL (reference sequence). The CDR3 sequence is CASSHLGETQYL. The CDR3 DNA reads as TGTGCCAGCAGCCACTTAGGGGAGACCCAGTACCTC.

This clonotype was counted many times. The chain joins TRBV18 to TRBJ1-1, with unresolved D. Germline V CDR1 and CDR2: KGHSH, LQKENI. The V and J ends lost 8 bases and 1 base respectively, with 11 bases between them. The CDR3 covers 13 residues. The CDR3 sequence: CASQDQENTEAFF. The CDR3, as DNA: TGTGCCAGCCAGGACCAAGAGAACACTGAAGCTTTCTTT.

At least ten counts were recorded for this clonotype. The V gene is TRBV13, the J gene TRBJ2-1, with 7 nucleotides matching TRBD2. V gave up 3 bases and J gave up 4 bases; unmatched junction bases: 6. The CDR3 totals 15 residues. The germline V gene encodes CDR1 PRHDT and CDR2 FYEKMQ (reference sequence). CDR3 region: CASSLLLAEYNEQFF. The CDR3 nucleotides are TGTGCCAGCAGCTTGCTTCTAGCGGAATACAATGAGCAGTTCTTC.

This clonotype was recorded many times. The V gene is TRBV28, the J gene TRBJ2-7, with D perhaps matching TRBD2 (5 bases). V was cut by 5 bases and J by 6 bases, with 14 bases left in between. The CDR3 sequence is 13 residues long. Per the germline V gene, CDR1 is MDHEN and CDR2 is SYDVKM. The CDR3 DNA follows: TGTGCCAGCAGTCCCAGACTGGCGGGCGAGCAGTACTTC. It is translated as CASSPRLAGEQYF.

The chain couples TRBV12-3 or TRBV12-4 to TRBJ1-3; D call uncertain. Deletions cut 1 base from V and 0 bases from J, with 16 bases between. This CDR3 has 18 residues. This CDR3 reads CASSLGHRRVLSGNTIYF. In DNA, the CDR3 is TGTGCCAGCAGTTTAGGACACCGCCGGGTCCTCTCTGGAAACACCATATATTTT.

This chain uses TRBV7-3 with TRBJ2-1; a possible D gene is TRBD1 (5 bases). This CDR3 is built from 13 residues. V dropped 5 bases and J dropped 8 bases, with 13 bases sitting between them. Germline V gene sequence: CDR1 SGHTA, CDR2 FQGTGA. DNA of the CDR3: TGTGCCAGCAGCCTCGGACAAAACGATGAGCAGTTCTTC. Its translation is CASSLGQNDEQFF.

There are a few counts of this clonotype. This sequence joins TRBV27 and TRBJ2-7; TRBD1 matches at 9 bases. There are 14 residues in the CDR3. V shed 4 bases and J 3 bases; nucleotides not matched to a gene: 4. The germline V gene has CDR1 MNHEY and CDR2 SMNVEV (reference sequence). The CDR3 DNA sequence: TGTGCCAGCAGTTATAAGGACAGGGGCTACGAGCAGTACTTC. Its translation is CASSYKDRGYEQYF.

About this clonotype: A much larger clone differs by one base, so this may be a read error. The chain uses TRBV11-3 and TRBJ2-1, with 8 bases identical to TRBD2. CDR1 and CDR2 (germline): SGHNT, YENEEA. With V trimmed by 5 bases and J by 10 bases, 13 bases remained unmatched. The CDR3 consists of 15 residues. CDR3 DNA sequence: TGTGCCAGCAGCGTTACTAGCGGAACCTCCTACGAGCAGTTCTTC. The encoded protein is CASSVTSGTSYEQFF.

This clonotype was observed a handful of times. J is TRBJ1-1 and V is TRBV18; D unclear. Germline V gene sequence: CDR1 KGHSH, CDR2 LQKENI. This CDR3 has 13 amino acids. Trimming shortened V by 1 base and J by 3 bases, and 6 bases separated the two germline ends. The CDR3 nucleotides read TGTGCCAGCTCACCACGCGCCGACACTGAAGCTTTCTTT. Translation: CASSPRADTEAFF.

J is TRBJ2-3 and V is TRBV12-3 or TRBV12-4, with D perhaps TRBD1 (5 bases). Trimming removed 3 bases from V and 2 bases from J, with 9 bases in between. The CDR3 length is 14 residues. The chain's CDR3 is CASSFMTATDTQYF. The CDR3 DNA reads as TGTGCCAGCAGTTTTATGACAGCCACAGATACGCAGTATTTT.

There are many counts of this clonotype. The chain has TRBV20-1 and TRBJ2-1; no firm D call. This CDR3 is 15 amino acids long. V dropped 3 bases and J dropped 5 bases, with 17 bases sitting between them. Germline V CDR1 and CDR2: DFQATT, SNEGSKA (reference sequence). Here the CDR3 reads CSASASLELNNEQFF. The CDR3 coding sequence is TGCAGTGCTAGTGCTTCCTTAGAGCTGAACAATGAGCAGTTCTTC.

This clonotype showed up many times. The genes are TRBV28 and TRBJ1-1; 10 bases are a match to TRBD1. The length of the CDR3 is 15 residues. Germline V gene lookup returns CDR1 MDHEN and CDR2 SYDVKM. V shed 2 bases and J 5 bases; nucleotides not matched to a gene: 5. The chain's CDR3 is CASSLGGQGVTEAFF. The CDR3 DNA reads as TGTGCCAGCAGTTTAGGAGGACAGGGGGTTACTGAAGCTTTCTTT.

This clonotype showed up many times. The J gene is TRBJ2-1, the V gene TRBV28; D gene uncertain. With 1 base removed from V and 2 bases from J, the gap between germline ends came to 9 bases. From germline, CDR1 is MDHEN and CDR2 SYDVKM. The CDR3 is 15 amino acids. The CDR3 is CASSLSRAAYNEQFF. In DNA, the CDR3 is TGTGCCAGCAGTTTATCAAGGGCGGCCTACAATGAGCAGTTCTTC.

The chain joins TRBV12-3 or TRBV12-4 to TRBJ2-5; 12 bases align to TRBD2. The CDR3 is made up of 14 amino acids. Trimming took 5 bases from V and 4 from J; bases not matched to a gene: 2. The DNA for the CDR3 is TGTGCCAGCAGTCAACTAGCGGGAGGAGAGACCCAGTACTTC. Translated: CASSQLAGGETQYF.

The V call is TRBV7-3, the J call TRBJ2-3; maybe TRBD2 (6 bases). The CDR3 totals 15 residues. Trimming cost V 3 bases and J 6 bases, with 16 bases left between them. Germline loops: CDR1 SGHTA, CDR2 FQGTGA. Here the CDR3 DNA reads TGTGCCAGCAGCTTCAATAGGTGGGGGGAGGATACGCAGTATTTT. It yields the protein CASSFNRWGEDTQYF.

This clonotype was recorded many times. V and J are TRBV6-1 and TRBJ2-7; 7 bases align to TRBD1. The J segment lost 0 bases and the V segment lost 6 bases, leaving 5 bases of the junction unmatched. The CDR3 has 14 residues. Germline-derived CDR1 and CDR2 are MNHNS and SASEGT. The CDR3 DNA follows: TGTGCCAGCAGGTATACAGGGGCCTCCTACGAGCAGTACTTC. This encodes CASRYTGASYEQYF.

This chain links TRBV9 with TRBJ2-1; 8 bases are a match to TRBD2. Germline V CDR1 and CDR2: SGDLS, YYNGEE. This CDR3 is built from 15 residues. V dropped 4 bases and J dropped 5; count of bases not matched to a gene: 8. CDR3 region: CASSLLTSAHNEQFF. CDR3 coding DNA: TGTGCCAGCAGCTTGCTGACTAGCGCCCACAATGAGCAGTTCTTC.

This clonotype came up many times. This chain uses TRBV29-1 with TRBJ2-1; TRBD1 matches at 7 bases. Germline CDR1 reads SQVTM; CDR2 reads ANQGSEA. With 7 bases clipped from V and 1 base from J, the junction kept 10 bases outside the gene matches. This CDR3 has 15 residues. The CDR3 region has the DNA TGCAGCGCATTAAGGGGGCCAGATTCCTACAATGAGCAGTTCTTC. Residues: CSALRGPDSYNEQFF.

There are many counts of this clonotype. The chain recombines TRBV28 with TRBJ1-4, with 7 positions matching TRBD1. Trimming removed 5 bases from V and 2 bases from J; junction bases left unmatched: 8. There are 16 residues in the CDR3. Germline CDR1 and CDR2: MDHEN and SYDVKM. For the CDR3, the DNA is TGTGCCAGCAGTGGTGACCACAGGGGCACTAATGAAAAACTGTTTTTT. Its translation is CASSGDHRGTNEKLFF.

This clonotype has ten or more counts. The chain combines TRBV29-1 with TRBJ2-3, with 11 nucleotides matching TRBD2. Unmatched junction bases numbered 5, after V lost 6 bases and J lost 0 bases. Germline V gene lookup returns CDR1 SQVTM and CDR2 ANQGSEA. CDR3 size: 15 residues. The CDR3 reads CSVTASGRSTDTQYF. DNA of the CDR3: TGCAGCGTCACAGCTAGCGGGAGGAGCACAGATACGCAGTATTTT.

In its sample, this clonotype was seen many times. The chain uses TRBV6-1 and TRBJ1-5; the D is unclear. Germline CDR1 and CDR2: MNHNS and SASEGT. CDR3 length: 14 amino acids. Trimming removed 6 bases at V and 4 bases at J, with 13 bases between. The CDR3 loop is CASRDKSINQPQHF. The CDR3 DNA sequence: TGTGCCAGCAGGGATAAATCGATAAATCAGCCCCAGCATTTT.